The 26 T cell receptor beta chains given below trace back to one sample, sequenced in a study of T cell changes during pregnancy in multiple sclerosis. The protocol was immunoSEQ multiplex PCR, while the TCRdb copy is restricted to in-frame clones and leaves out a portion. The sample contains fewer than 60,000 clones, more than 85% of which appear only once. Source: peripheral blood, taken after pregnancy. The receptors originated from a female donor in good health, enrolled as a control in a pregnancy study.

This rearrangement joins TRBV5-4 to TRBJ2-1; no firm D call. V dropped 5 bases and J dropped 1 base, with 4 bases sitting between them. This CDR3 region has 12 residues. Germline CDR1 is SGHNT and CDR2 is YYREEE (reference sequence). Here the CDR3 reads CASSHSYNEQFF. Written as DNA, the CDR3 is TGTGCCAGCAGTCATTCCTACAATGAGCAGTTCTTC.

The rearrangement joins TRBV19 to TRBJ2-2; 9 positions agree with TRBD1. V shed 3 bases, J shed 6 bases, and the junction held 5 bases outside the gene matches. The CDR3 sequence is 15 residues long. From germline, CDR1 is LNHDA and CDR2 SQIVND (reference sequence). The CDR3 sequence is CASSIGTGRAGELFF. The CDR3 region has the DNA TGTGCCAGTAGTATCGGGACAGGGAGAGCCGGGGAGCTGTTTTTT.

The genes are TRBV11-3 and TRBJ2-3, with TRBD2 identical over 9 bases. Germline V gene lookup returns CDR1 SGHNT and CDR2 YENEEA. The V and J ends lost 6 bases and 1 base, in that order; junction bases with no gene match: 2. The CDR3 is 14 residues long. This CDR3 is CASSRTSGTDTQYF. CDR3 nucleotide sequence: TGTGCCAGCAGTCGGACTAGCGGCACAGATACGCAGTATTTT.

The J gene is TRBJ1-6, the V gene TRBV6-5; 9 bases align to TRBD1. The CDR3 loop spans 13 amino acids. Per germline, CDR1 MNHEY and CDR2 SVGAGI. J lost 10 bases, V lost 5 bases, and 3 bases had no gene match. CDR3 sequence reads: CASSRDRDSPLHF. The CDR3 nucleotides are TGTGCCAGCAGTCGGGACAGGGACTCACCCCTCCACTTT.

This clone was seen once. This chain joins TRBV7-9 and TRBJ2-3, with D hard to call. This CDR3 comprises 15 residues. Germline values: CDR1 SEHNR, CDR2 FQNEAQ (reference sequence). Trimming shortened V by 5 bases and J by 6 bases, and 18 bases separated the two germline ends. The CDR3 coding sequence is TGTGCCAGCAGCCAGGTTCTGCTGGTAGTGGATACGCAGTATTTT. Translating gives CASSQVLLVVDTQYF.

CDR3 coding DNA: TGTGCCAGCAGCTTAGGCGGGGTCCAAGAGACCCAGTACTTC. Translated: CASSLGGVQETQYF. The chain employs TRBV7-2 and TRBJ2-5, with TRBD2 as a possible D gene (6 bases). The CDR3 loop spans 14 amino acids. Trimming pared 1 base from V and 1 base from J, leaving 7 bases between. Germline CDR1 is SGHTA and CDR2 is FQGNSA. The full variable domain, with the rest looked up from reference TRBV7-2 and TRBJ2-5, is GAGVSQSPSNKVTEKGKDVELRCDPISGHTALYWYRQSLGQGLEFLIYFQGNSAPDKSGLPSDRFSAERTGGSVSTLTIQRTQQEDSAVYLCASSLGGVQETQYFGPGTRLLVL.

V usage is TRBV27 and J usage is TRBJ2-7; 10 bases align to TRBD2. Germline assignment: CDR1 MNHEY and CDR2 SMNVEV (reference sequence). The CDR3 is 18 residues long. With V trimmed by 6 bases and J by 1 base, 15 bases remained unmatched. The CDR3 sequence is CASSPGGLAGDLSYEQYF. The CDR3 bases are TGTGCCAGCAGCCCCGGGGGGCTAGCGGGAGACCTTTCCTACGAGCAGTACTTC.

This clone was counted only a few times. V and J are TRBV7-8 and TRBJ1-5; D is uncertain. V was trimmed by 2 bases and J by 0 bases, leaving 5 bases between them. The CDR3 length is 14 residues. Germline CDR1 is SGHVS and CDR2 is FQNEAQ. CDR3 sequence (DNA): TGTGCCAGCAGCTTAATCTATAGCAATCAGCCCCAGCATTTT. It is translated as CASSLIYSNQPQHF.

This chain links TRBV6-1 with TRBJ1-5; D is possibly TRBD1 (6 bases). The germline V gene encodes CDR1 MNHNS and CDR2 SASEGT. The CDR3 has 15 amino acids. V was pared by 8 bases and J by 2 bases, with 16 bases between. The CDR3 DNA sequence: TGTGCCAGCGCGTCACAGGGATTAGGCAATCAGCCCCAGCATTTT. Translation: CASASQGLGNQPQHF.

The chain couples TRBV7-6 to TRBJ2-7; unclear D gene. With 1 base removed from V and 6 bases from J, the gap between germline ends came to 13 bases. The CDR3 runs 14 residues. The germline V gene has CDR1 SGHVS and CDR2 FNYEAQ. This CDR3 is CASSLERHLSEQYF. CDR3 DNA: TGTGCCAGCAGCTTAGAACGACACCTATCCGAGCAGTACTTC.

The rearrangement joins TRBV28 to TRBJ1-6; D is uncertain. CDR3 length: 12 residues. Germline V CDR1 and CDR2: MDHEN, SYDVKM. V lost 5 bases and J lost 7, with 6 bases in between. CDR3 nucleotide sequence: TGTGCCAGCAGTCGAGTCAATTCACCCCTCCACTTT. This sequence encodes CASSRVNSPLHF.

V and J are TRBV20-1 and TRBJ2-1; D uncertain. The CDR3 is made up of 11 amino acids. Trimming pared 3 bases from V and 4 bases from J, leaving 4 bases between. Germline lookup yields CDR1 DFQATT and CDR2 SNEGSKA (reference sequence). CDR3: CSASNYNEQFF. The CDR3 DNA is TGCAGTGCTAGTAATTACAATGAGCAGTTCTTC.

This rearrangement joins TRBV7-9 to TRBJ1-1; possibly TRBD1 for D (5 bases). Germline CDR1 SEHNR, CDR2 FQNEAQ (reference sequence). The V end was cut by 3 bases, the J end by 1 base, with 12 bases between. The CDR3 spans 15 residues. The CDR3 region has the DNA TGTGCCAGCAGCTTCCCTGGGGGGGGGAACACTGAAGCTTTCTTT. Its protein is CASSFPGGGNTEAFF.

The CDR3 loop reads CASSLDTRNTGELFF. The CDR3 DNA is TGTGCCAGCAGCCTTGACACACGGAACACCGGGGAGCTGTTTTTT. This sequence joins TRBV5-4 and TRBJ2-2; D ambiguous. This CDR3 has 15 residues. V lost 4 bases and J 1 base, leaving 11 bases between the germline ends. Germline V gene lookup returns CDR1 SGHNT and CDR2 YYREEE (reference sequence).

This rearrangement joins TRBV21-1 to TRBJ2-7; the DNA was not compared with TRBD2, the D call given in the table. TRBV21-1 is designated a pseudogene. This CDR3 has 16 amino acids. CDR3 sequence: CANSGKTSGRFHEQYF. The CDR3 bases are TGTGCCAACAGCGGAAAGACTAGCGGGAGATTCCACGAGCAGTACTTC.

The rearrangement uses TRBV7-9 and TRBJ1-5; D gene unclear. V dropped 5 bases and J dropped 3 bases, with 5 bases sitting between them. Germline CDR1 is SEHNR and CDR2 is FQNEAQ (reference sequence). The CDR3 runs to 12 residues. CDR3 DNA sequence: TGTGCCAGCAGCCAGTACAATCAGCCCCAGCATTTT. This codes for CASSQYNQPQHF.

The CDR3 DNA reads as TGTGCCAGCAGTCGGACAGGGCTCAATCAGCCCCAGCATTTT. Translation gives CASSRTGLNQPQHF. The J gene is TRBJ1-5, the V gene TRBV6-5; 8 bases align to TRBD1. Germline values: CDR1 MNHEY, CDR2 SVGAGI. With 5 bases clipped from V and 3 bases from J, the junction kept 3 bases outside the gene matches. This CDR3 region has 14 residues.

This rearrangement joins TRBV6-1 to TRBJ2-2, with D possibly being TRBD1 (6 bases). The V gene lost 1 base and the J gene lost 2 bases, with 14 bases spanning the gap. The CDR3 has 17 amino acids. CDR1 is MNHNS and CDR2 is SASEGT in the germline V gene. DNA for the CDR3: TGTGCCAGCAGTGAAGGGAGAGGGGGTGGAAACACCGGGGAGCTGTTTTTT. This encodes CASSEGRGGGNTGELFF.

The V call is TRBV11-2, the J call TRBJ2-1; 14 bases fit TRBD2. This CDR3 region has 17 residues. The J segment lost 5 bases and the V segment lost 8 bases, leaving 11 bases of the junction unmatched. Germline CDR1 is SGHAT and CDR2 is FQNNGV. CDR3 sequence reads: CASLRLAGGAMDNEQFF. The CDR3 DNA follows: TGTGCCAGCCTCAGACTAGCGGGAGGGGCGATGGACAATGAGCAGTTCTTC.

This sequence joins TRBV10-1 and TRBJ2-4; TRBD1 matches 7 bases. With V trimmed by 3 bases and J by 1 base, 15 bases remained unmatched. This CDR3 has 19 amino acids. Germline V gene sequence: CDR1 WNHNN, CDR2 SYGVQD (reference sequence). CDR3 DNA sequence: TGCGCCAGCAGTGACCTAAACAGGGGTAGGATTTTGGCCAAAAACATTCAGTACTTC. This codes for CASSDLNRGRILAKNIQYF.

This chain connects TRBV5-4 to TRBJ1-3; no reliable D call. Germline assignment: CDR1 SGHNT and CDR2 YYREEE (reference sequence). Trimming stripped 3 bases from V and 0 bases from J, with 10 bases between. The CDR3 has 15 residues. This chain's CDR3 is CASSSGFYSGNTIYF. The CDR3 DNA reads TGTGCCAGCAGCTCCGGGTTTTACTCTGGAAACACCATATATTTT.

J is TRBJ1-1 and V is TRBV4-1, with TRBD1 identical over 10 bases. Looked up from germline, CDR1 is MGHRA and CDR2 is YSYEKL. CDR3 length: 16 residues. V lost 2 bases and J lost 0; bases outside the gene matches: 3. The CDR3 loop is CASSQRGTGVNTEAFF. The CDR3 DNA reads as TGCGCCAGCAGCCAACGGGGGACAGGGGTGAACACTGAAGCTTTCTTT.

This clone was counted a single time. The rearrangement links TRBV11-1 to TRBJ1-1; D possibly corresponds to TRBD1 (5 bases). The CDR3 sequence is 14 residues long. CDR1 SGHAT and CDR2 FQDESV come from the germline V gene (reference sequence). Trimming took 3 bases from V and 2 from J, leaving 10 bases between them. The CDR3 protein is CASSLQGANTEAFF. As DNA, the CDR3 is TGTGCCAGCAGCTTGCAGGGCGCTAACACTGAAGCTTTCTTT.

This clone was detected only a few times. This chain joins TRBV5-6 and TRBJ2-5; D remains ambiguous. Trimming stripped 0 bases from V and 5 bases from J, with 14 bases between. The V gene's germline CDR1 is SGHDT and CDR2 YYEEEE. The CDR3 sequence is 15 residues long. The CDR3 DNA is TGTGCCAGCAGCTTGGCTCCCATCCCGAGGGAGACCCAGTACTTC. Translated: CASSLAPIPRETQYF.

This chain connects TRBV7-2 to TRBJ2-2; D perhaps matches TRBD1 (5 bases). CDR3 size: 15 residues. With 7 bases removed from V and 2 bases from J, the gap between germline ends came to 14 bases. The germline V gene has CDR1 SGHTA and CDR2 FQGNSA. CDR3 bases: TGTGCCAGCACCCAACAGGATCCAAACACCGGGGAGCTGTTTTTT. It codes for CASTQQDPNTGELFF.

The CDR3 loop reads CASSPGQRKVEQYF. The CDR3 nucleotides read TGTGCCAGCAGTCCGGGACAGCGGAAAGTAGAGCAGTACTTC. The chain couples TRBV6-5 to TRBJ2-7; 7 bases align to TRBD1. Germline V gene lookup returns CDR1 MNHEY and CDR2 SVGAGI. The trim removed 5 bases at V and 7 bases at J, leaving 11 bases unmatched. CDR3 length equals 14 residues.